This entry is about one T cell receptor (beta chain). The data were produced by immunoSEQ multiplex PCR, yet TCRdb's version contains in-frame clones alone and is incomplete. The table shows some 67,000 clones, with about 83% occurring only once. Time point specified: baseline, week 1 (first vaccination visit). Treatment denoted: pre-vaccination baseline after standard-of-care therapy. This entry is derived from a study of a mutant IDH1 vaccine in newly diagnosed glioma. This CDR3 has 16 residues. V was pared by 4 bases and J by 3 bases, with 10 bases of the junction left unmatched. Germline CDR1 is SGDLS and CDR2 is YYNGEE.

Here the sequenced sample was peripheral blood mononuclear cells (PBMCs), taken from a glioma patient treated with radiotherapy, temozolomide or both. This receptor was taken from a woman aged 18-29 years with glioma. Some clones in this sample may be carry-over from other donors' samples. The rearrangement links TRBV9 to TRBJ2-7; 10 positions agree with TRBD1. The CDR3 sequence is CASSPIPTGGYYEQYF. CDR3 nucleotides: TGTGCCAGCAGCCCGATACCGACAGGGGGCTACTACGAGCAGTACTTC. Drawing the rest from reference TRBV9 and TRBJ2-7, the complete variable domain is DSGVTQTPKHLITATGQRVTLRCSPRSGDLSVYWYQQSLDQGLQFLIQYYNGEERAKGNILERFSAQQFPDLHSELNLSSLELGDSALYFCASSPIPTGGYYEQYFGPGTRLTVT.